This T cell receptor beta chain was identified during a study of cytotoxic CD8 clonotypes in ibrutinib-treated CLL. Overall study context: Productive templates per sample averaged roughly 270,000; productive rearrangements, about 89,000.

Trimming removed 0 bases from V and 7 bases from J, with 5 bases in between. CDR3 length equals 12 residues. Germline assignment: CDR1 SGHRS and CDR2 YFSETQ. The study's findings and limits: Under therapy, public clonotypes either contracted or stayed stable, and they were uncommon.

Points on this clone: Its antigen is as yet unknown. The same CDR3 can be traced to other DNA sequences in this sample.

This table comes from immunoSEQ multiplex PCR, and its TCRdb copy is limited to in-frame clones, with some not included. In the table there are under 300,000 clones, 60% to 75% of which are singletons. Sequencing used PBMCs, obtained after 24 months of ibrutinib treatment. The chain joins TRBV5-1 to TRBJ2-1; no clear D gene. The source of this sequence is a human donor with chronic lymphocytic leukemia. The CDR3 bases are TGCGCCAGCAGCTTGGACGGGAATGAGCAGTTCTTC. It translates to CASSLDGNEQFF.